This T cell receptor (beta chain) emerged from a study of blood T cell repertoires in COVID-19. Study in general: COVID-19 samples collected from the United States, Italy and Spain covered acute and convalescent phases. PBMCs, B-cell-depleted T cells, or T cells provided the cDNA or gDNA that made up the material.

In the original workflow: From reference gene primer amplification, estimates of nucleated cell counts were derived. Clones were sequenced by immunoSEQ multiplex PCR, and TCRdb holds only the in-frame ones, with some missing. That table gives V, J and clone size, and the DNA gave D and trimming. The table lists about 140,000 clones, over 70% of them singletons. This CDR3 is built from 14 residues. V shed 0 bases and J shed 7 bases, with 7 bases lying between them. Germline values: CDR1 SNHLY, CDR2 FYNNEI. The receptor's source is a man in his sixties with active or convalescent COVID-19. Sequencing was carried out using peripheral blood. The genes are TRBV2 and TRBJ1-6; no reliable D call. The CDR3 DNA follows: TGTGCCAGCAGTGAAGCGCTTCGGAATTCACCCCTCCACTTT. Its protein product is CASSEALRNSPLHF.